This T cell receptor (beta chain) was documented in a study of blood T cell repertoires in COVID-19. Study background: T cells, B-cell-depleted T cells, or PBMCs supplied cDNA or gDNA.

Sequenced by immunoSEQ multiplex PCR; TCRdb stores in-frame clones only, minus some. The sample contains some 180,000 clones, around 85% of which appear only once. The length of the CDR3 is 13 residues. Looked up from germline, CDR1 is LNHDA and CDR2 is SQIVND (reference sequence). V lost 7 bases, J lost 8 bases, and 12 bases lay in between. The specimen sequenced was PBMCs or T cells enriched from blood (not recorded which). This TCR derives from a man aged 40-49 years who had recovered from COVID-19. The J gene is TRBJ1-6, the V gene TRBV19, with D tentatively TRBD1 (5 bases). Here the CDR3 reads CASTGREDSPLHF. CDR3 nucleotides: TGTGCCAGTACGGGCAGGGAAGATTCACCCCTCCACTTT.